The present T cell receptor beta chain was sequenced within a study of blood T cell repertoires in COVID-19 (dated by TCRdb to between 2020 and 2021). Study-level background: Samples covering the acute and convalescent phases of COVID-19 were provided by collaborators in the United States, Italy and Spain. The material from the prospective study consisted of cDNA or gDNA derived from T cells, B-cell-depleted T cells, or PBMCs. Deeply sampled blood TCRbeta repertoires from subjects exposed to, actively infected with, or recovered from COVID-19 were included in the dataset. The repertoires were released in a freely available public database intended as a resource for research on the immune response to SARS-CoV-2. Samples came from the ongoing ImmuneRACE study (first 160 participants) plus 1,254 subjects from 6 global collaborators. Nearly every sample came with metadata listing a de-identified subject ID, COVID-19 status, age in years and sex. HLA class I and class II types, where available, came from metadata supplied by the sample provider rather than from assay-based typing. Results and caveats for the whole study, not just this receptor: How much clinical and demographic metadata was included differed by source and by participant, and the metadata was provided uncurated.

TCRbeta CDR3 regions were amplified from genomic DNA by means of the immunoSEQ Assay, a bias-controlled multiplex PCR. From the authors' description of their analysis: Nucleated cell counts per sample were estimated from amplification of reference gene primers within the assay. Sequence reads were collapsed and filtered to measure the absolute abundance of every unique TCRbeta CDR3 rearrangement. Productive Simpson clonality was computed per sample as the square root of Simpson's diversity index over productive rearrangements. Drawn from immuneACCESS, this table holds only the in-frame rearrangements with V and J called that TCRdb kept. Clones are partly lost; checked studies trace under half to an unresolved V gene and leave the rest unexplained. For V, J and clone size, that table is used; D and trimming come from the DNA. The sample table holds roughly 330,000 clones, of which approximately 86% were seen once. In total, the top ten clones hold 9.5% to 10% of the sample.

Clipping removes 3 bases from V and 3 bases from J, with 2 as the unmatched junction base count. Via the germline V gene, CDR1 is SGHVS and CDR2 FNYEAQ. Inclusive of the bounding cysteine and phenylalanine, the CDR3 is 14 residues long. Only the CDR3 portion is preserved as DNA: 42 bases, with reading frame beginning at the first base. This clone was recorded only once. The antigen it binds to is not known. Base quality data are lacking; no much larger clone is found one base away. At one collaborating source in Seattle, patients were enrolled during active infection and were followed longitudinally through the course of disease. Whole blood was collected in K2EDTA tubes by collaborating institutions according to the institutions' own protocols. For TCRbeta analysis, collaborators shipped samples as frozen whole blood, isolated PBMCs, or DNA extracted from either of those sample types.

Sequencing input: peripheral blood. This TCR was recovered from a man aged 30 to 45 with COVID-19, enrolled during active disease. Rearrangement joined TRBV7-6 to TRBJ2-7, and 10 junctional nucleotides match TRBD2. CDR3 protein: CASSFGLADYEQYF. The sequenced DNA: TGTGCCAGCAGCTTTGGACTAGCGGACTACGAGCAGTACTTC.